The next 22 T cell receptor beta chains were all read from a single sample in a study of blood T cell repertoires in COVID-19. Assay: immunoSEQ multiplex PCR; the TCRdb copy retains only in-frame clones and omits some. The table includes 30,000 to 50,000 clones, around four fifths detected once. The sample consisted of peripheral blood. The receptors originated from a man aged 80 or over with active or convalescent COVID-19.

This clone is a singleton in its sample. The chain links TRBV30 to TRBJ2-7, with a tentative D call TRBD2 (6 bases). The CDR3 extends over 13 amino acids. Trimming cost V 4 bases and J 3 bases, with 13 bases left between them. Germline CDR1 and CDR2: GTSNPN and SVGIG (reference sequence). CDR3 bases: TGTGCCTGGACTCACCCAGCGGGCTACGAGCAGTACTTC. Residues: CAWTHPAGYEQYF.

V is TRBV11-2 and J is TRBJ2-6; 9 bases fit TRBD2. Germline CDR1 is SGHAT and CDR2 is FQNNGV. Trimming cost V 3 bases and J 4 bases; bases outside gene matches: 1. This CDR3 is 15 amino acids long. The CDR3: CASSFTSGGANVLTF. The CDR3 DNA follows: TGTGCCAGCAGCTTCACTAGCGGGGGGGCCAACGTCCTGACTTTC. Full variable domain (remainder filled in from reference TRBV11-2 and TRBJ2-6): EAGVAQSPRYKIIEKRQSVAFWCNPISGHATLYWYQQILGQGPKLLIQFQNNGVVDDSQLPKDRFSAERLKGVDSTLKIQPAKLEDSAVYLCASSFTSGGANVLTFGAGSRLTVL.

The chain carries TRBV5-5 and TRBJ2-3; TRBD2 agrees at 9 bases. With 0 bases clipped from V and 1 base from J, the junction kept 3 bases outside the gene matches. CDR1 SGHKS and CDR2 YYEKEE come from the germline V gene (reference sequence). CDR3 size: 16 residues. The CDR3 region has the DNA TGTGCCAGCAGCTTGGGATGGACTAGCGGCACAGATACGCAGTATTTT. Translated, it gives CASSLGWTSGTDTQYF.

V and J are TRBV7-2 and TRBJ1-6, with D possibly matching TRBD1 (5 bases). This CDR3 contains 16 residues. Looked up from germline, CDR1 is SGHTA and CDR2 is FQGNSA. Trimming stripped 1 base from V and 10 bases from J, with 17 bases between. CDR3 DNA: TGTGCCAGCAGCTTAGATCTCCCGGCAGGGAAATCACCCCTCCACTTT. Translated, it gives CASSLDLPAGKSPLHF.

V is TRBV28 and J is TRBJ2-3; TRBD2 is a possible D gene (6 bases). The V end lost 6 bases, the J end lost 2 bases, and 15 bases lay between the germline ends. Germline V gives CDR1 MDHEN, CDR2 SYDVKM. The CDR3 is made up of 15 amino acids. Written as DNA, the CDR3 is TGTGCCAGCAGCGGGTTAGCGGAAACCACAGATACGCAGTATTTT. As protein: CASSGLAETTDTQYF.

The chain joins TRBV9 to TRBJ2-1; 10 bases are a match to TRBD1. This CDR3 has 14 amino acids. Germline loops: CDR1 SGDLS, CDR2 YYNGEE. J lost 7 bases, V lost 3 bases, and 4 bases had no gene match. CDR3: CASSEGTGVNEQFF. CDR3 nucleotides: TGTGCCAGCAGCGAGGGGACAGGGGTTAATGAGCAGTTCTTC.

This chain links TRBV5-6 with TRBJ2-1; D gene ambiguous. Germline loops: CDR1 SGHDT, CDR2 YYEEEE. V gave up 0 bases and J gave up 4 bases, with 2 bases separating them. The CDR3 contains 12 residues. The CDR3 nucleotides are TGTGCCAGCAGCTTGGTATACAATGAGCAGTTCTTC. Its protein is CASSLVYNEQFF.

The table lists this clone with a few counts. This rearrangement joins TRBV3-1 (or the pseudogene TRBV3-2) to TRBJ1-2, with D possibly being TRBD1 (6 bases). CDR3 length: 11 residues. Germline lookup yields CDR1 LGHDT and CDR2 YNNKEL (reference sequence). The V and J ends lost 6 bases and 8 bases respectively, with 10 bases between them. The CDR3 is CASRYRDGYTF. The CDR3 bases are TGTGCCAGCAGGTACAGGGACGGCTACACCTTC.

CDR3 protein: CASSEGTVNEAFF. The CDR3 region has the DNA TGTGCCAGCAGTGAGGGGACAGTGAATGAAGCTTTCTTT. The chain couples TRBV2 to TRBJ1-1; 7 bases map to TRBD1. V lost 3 bases and J lost 7; bases outside the gene matches: 5. This CDR3 contains 13 residues. From germline, CDR1 is SNHLY and CDR2 FYNNEI.

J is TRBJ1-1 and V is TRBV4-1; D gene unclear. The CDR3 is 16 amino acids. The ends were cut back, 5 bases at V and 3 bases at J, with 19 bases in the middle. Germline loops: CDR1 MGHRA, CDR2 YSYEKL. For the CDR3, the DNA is TGCGCCAGCAGCTCATTTAAGGGCGGGTCGGACACTGAAGCTTTCTTT. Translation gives CASSSFKGGSDTEAFF.

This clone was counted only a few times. The CDR3 loop is CASSPQGVYGYTF. DNA of the CDR3: TGTGCCAGTAGTCCTCAGGGGGTCTATGGCTACACCTTC. The genes are TRBV19 and TRBJ1-2, with 7 positions matching TRBD1. CDR1 is LNHDA, CDR2 SQIVND, per germline (reference sequence). Losses at the gene ends were 5 bases for V and 4 bases for J; bases not matched to a gene: 4. The CDR3 extends over 13 amino acids.

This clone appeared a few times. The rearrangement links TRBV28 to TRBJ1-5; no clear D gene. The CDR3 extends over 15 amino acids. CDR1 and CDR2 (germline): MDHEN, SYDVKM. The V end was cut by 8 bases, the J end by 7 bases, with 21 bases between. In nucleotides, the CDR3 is TGTGCCAGCCTATCCCCCAAGGCGGGCGGACAGCCCCAGCATTTT. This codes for CASLSPKAGGQPQHF.

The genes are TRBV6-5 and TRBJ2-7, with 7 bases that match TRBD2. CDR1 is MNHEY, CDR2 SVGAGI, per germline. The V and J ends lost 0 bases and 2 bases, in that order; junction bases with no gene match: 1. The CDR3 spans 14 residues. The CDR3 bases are TGTGCCAGCAGTTACTCGCTAGCGGCCTACGAGCAGTACTTC. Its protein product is CASSYSLAAYEQYF.

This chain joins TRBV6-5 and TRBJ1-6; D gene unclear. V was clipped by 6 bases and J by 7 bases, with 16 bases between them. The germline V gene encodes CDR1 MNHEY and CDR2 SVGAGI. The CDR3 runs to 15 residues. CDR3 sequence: CASRITSGTNSPLHF. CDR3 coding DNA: TGTGCCAGCAGGATTACGTCGGGTACGAATTCACCCCTCCACTTT.

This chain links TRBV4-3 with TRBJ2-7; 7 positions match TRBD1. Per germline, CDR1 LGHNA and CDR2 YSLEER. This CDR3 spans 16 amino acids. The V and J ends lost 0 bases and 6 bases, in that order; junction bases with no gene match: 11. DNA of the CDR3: TGCGCCAGCAGCCAAGATCAAGGGGCAGGGGGATCCGAGCAGTACTTC. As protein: CASSQDQGAGGSEQYF.

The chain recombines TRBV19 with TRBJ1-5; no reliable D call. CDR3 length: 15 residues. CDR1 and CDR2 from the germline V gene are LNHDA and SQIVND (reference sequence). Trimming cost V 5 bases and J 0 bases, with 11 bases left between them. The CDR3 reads CASSAPLYSNQPQHF. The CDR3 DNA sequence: TGTGCCAGTAGTGCCCCACTATATAGCAATCAGCCCCAGCATTTT. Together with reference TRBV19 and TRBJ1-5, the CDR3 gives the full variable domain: DGGITQSPKYLFRKEGQNVTLSCEQNLNHDAMYWYRQDPGQGLRLIYYSQIVNDFQKGDIAEGYSVSREKKESFPLTVTSAQKNPTAFYLCASSAPLYSNQPQHFGDGTRLSIL.

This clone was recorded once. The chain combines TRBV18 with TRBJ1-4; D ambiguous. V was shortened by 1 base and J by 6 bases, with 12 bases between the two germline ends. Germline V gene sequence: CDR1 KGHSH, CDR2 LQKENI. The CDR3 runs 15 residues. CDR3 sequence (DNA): TGTGCCAGCTCACCACGGGCAGCATTGGATGAAAAACTGTTTTTT. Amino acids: CASSPRAALDEKLFF.

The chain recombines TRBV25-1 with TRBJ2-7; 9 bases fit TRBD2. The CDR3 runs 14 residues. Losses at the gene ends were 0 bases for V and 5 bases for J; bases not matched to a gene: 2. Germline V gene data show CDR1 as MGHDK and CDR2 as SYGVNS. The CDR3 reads CASSEYSGGNEQYF. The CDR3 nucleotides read TGTGCCAGCAGTGAATATAGCGGGGGTAACGAGCAGTACTTC.

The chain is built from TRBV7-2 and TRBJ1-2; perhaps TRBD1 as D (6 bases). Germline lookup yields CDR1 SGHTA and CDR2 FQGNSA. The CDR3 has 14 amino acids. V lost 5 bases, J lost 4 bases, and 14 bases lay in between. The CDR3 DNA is TGTGCCAGCAGCGAAAACAGGGCTGGCTATGGCTACACCTTC. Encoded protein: CASSENRAGYGYTF.

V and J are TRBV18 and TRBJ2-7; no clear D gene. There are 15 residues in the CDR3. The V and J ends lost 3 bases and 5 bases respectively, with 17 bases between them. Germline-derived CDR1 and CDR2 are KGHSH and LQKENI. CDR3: CASSPSGSLGDEQYF. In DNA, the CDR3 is TGTGCCAGCTCACCCTCGGGTTCATTAGGTGACGAGCAGTACTTC.

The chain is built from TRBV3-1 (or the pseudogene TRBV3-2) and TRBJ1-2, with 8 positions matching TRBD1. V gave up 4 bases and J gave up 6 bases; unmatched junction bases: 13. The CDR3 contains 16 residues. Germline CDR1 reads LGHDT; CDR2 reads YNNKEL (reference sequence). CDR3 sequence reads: CASSPPTGVVSDGYTF. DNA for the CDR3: TGTGCCAGCAGCCCCCCGACAGGGGTGGTTTCGGATGGCTACACCTTC.

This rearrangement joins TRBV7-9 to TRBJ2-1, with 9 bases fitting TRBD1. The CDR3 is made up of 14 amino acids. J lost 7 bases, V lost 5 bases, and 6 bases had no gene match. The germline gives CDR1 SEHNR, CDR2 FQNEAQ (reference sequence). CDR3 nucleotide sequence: TGTGCCAGCAGCCCTCGGGACAGGGATAATGAGCAGTTCTTC. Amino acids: CASSPRDRDNEQFF.